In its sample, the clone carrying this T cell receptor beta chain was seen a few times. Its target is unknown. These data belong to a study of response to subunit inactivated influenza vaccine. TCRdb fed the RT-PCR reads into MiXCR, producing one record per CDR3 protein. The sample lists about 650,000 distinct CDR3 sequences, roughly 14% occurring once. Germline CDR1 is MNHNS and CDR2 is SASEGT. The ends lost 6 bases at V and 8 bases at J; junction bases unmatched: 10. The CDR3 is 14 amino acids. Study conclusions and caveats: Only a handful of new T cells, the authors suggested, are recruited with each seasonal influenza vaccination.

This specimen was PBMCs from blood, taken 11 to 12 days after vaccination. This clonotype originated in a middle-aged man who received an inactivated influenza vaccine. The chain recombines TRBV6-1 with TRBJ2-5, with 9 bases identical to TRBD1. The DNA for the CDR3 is TGTGCCAGCAGCCCGGGACAGGGTAAAAACACCCAGTACTTC. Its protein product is CASSPGQGKNTQYF.